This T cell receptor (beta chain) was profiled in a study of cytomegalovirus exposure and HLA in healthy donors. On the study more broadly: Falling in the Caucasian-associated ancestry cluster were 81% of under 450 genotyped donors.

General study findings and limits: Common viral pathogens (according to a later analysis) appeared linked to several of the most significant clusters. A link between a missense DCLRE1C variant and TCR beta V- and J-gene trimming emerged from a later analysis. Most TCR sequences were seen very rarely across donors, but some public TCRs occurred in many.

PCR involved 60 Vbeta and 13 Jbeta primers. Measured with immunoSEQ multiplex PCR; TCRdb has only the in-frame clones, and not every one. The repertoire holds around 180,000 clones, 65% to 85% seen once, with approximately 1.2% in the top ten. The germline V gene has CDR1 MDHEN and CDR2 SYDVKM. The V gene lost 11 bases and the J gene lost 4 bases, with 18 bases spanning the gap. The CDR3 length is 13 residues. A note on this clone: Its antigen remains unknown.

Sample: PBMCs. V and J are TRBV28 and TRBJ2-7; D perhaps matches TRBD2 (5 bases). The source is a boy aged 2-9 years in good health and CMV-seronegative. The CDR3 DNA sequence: TGTGCCTCCCAGGCGGGTAGTTTATACGAGCAGTACTTC. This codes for CASQAGSLYEQYF.